The 4 T cell receptor beta chains given below trace back to one sample, sequenced in a study of CD8+ T cells in alopecia areata. Once RNA had been extracted, it was reverse transcribed into cDNA to act as the sequencing template. Measured with immunoSEQ multiplex PCR; TCRdb has only the in-frame clones, and not every one. Observed in the sample are about 120,000 clones, none of them singletons. Sample: lesional skin. These receptors were obtained from a C3H/HeJ mouse with alopecia areata. The mouse line has the MHC haplotype H2-k.

This clone was counted between two and nine times. TCRdb and the translated DNA give different amino acids at residue 13; the protein presented here is the one translated from the DNA. Gene and germline names: mouse. The read stops 3 residues short of the end of the CDR3; the missing end is completed from the germline J gene. V is TRBV19 and J is TRBJ1-3; TRBD1 aligns across 7 bases. Germline CDR1 reads FNHDT; CDR2 reads SITEND (reference sequence). The V gene end was trimmed by 2 bases and the J gene end by 0 bases; junction bases not matched to a gene: 5. The CDR3 sequence is 16 residues long. Here the CDR3 reads CASSIDRENSGNTLYF. CDR3 DNA (partial): TGTGCCAGCAGTATTGACAGGGAGAATTCTGGAAATACG.

On this clone itself: Mouse germline and gene names are used. Read data end 4 residues before the CDR3 end; the end is taken from the germline J gene. The gene calls are TRBV29 and TRBJ2-1; 8 bases are a match to TRBD1. Germline V gene data show CDR1 as MSHET and CDR2 as SYDVDS. CDR3 length: 15 residues. The trim removed 2 bases at V and 4 bases at J, leaving 4 bases unmatched. The CDR3 loop is CASSLEGQEYAEQFF. The CDR3 bases that were read are TGTGCTAGCAGTTTAGAGGGACAGGAATATGCT.

This clone was seen a handful of times. The gene names given are mouse names. The CDR3 end falls 4 residues outside the read, so it is completed with the germline J gene. The gene calls are TRBV14 and TRBJ2-4, with 11 nucleotides matching TRBD1. Germline values: CDR1 SGHDT, CDR2 FRDEAV. V shed 5 bases, J shed 0 bases, and the junction held 5 bases outside the gene matches. The CDR3 has 16 residues. This CDR3 reads CASSPGQGASQNTLYF. The sequenced part of the CDR3 DNA is TGTGCCAGCAGCCCCGGACAGGGGGCGAGTCAAAAC.

Concerning this clone: The gene names here belong to mouse. The sequence runs out 4 residues before the end of the CDR3; the remainder is reconstructed from the germline J gene. This chain joins TRBV1 and TRBJ2-1; 8 bases map to TRBD1. CDR1 is NSQYPW, CDR2 LRSPGD, per germline (reference sequence). The ends lost 6 bases at V and 4 bases at J; junction bases unmatched: 2. The CDR3 is 13 amino acids. The sequenced part of the CDR3 DNA is TGCACCTGCAGAAGACAGGGGTATGCT. This gives the protein CTCRRQGYA. The entire CDR3 is CTCRRQGYAEQFF.